This T cell receptor (beta chain) was identified in a study of T cells in Graves' hyperthyroidism and ophthalmopathy (dated by TCRdb to about 2019). About the investigation overall: Peripheral blood samples were taken at initial diagnosis, before any treatment was given. A discovery cohort of about 96 patients, about 40 with Graves' ophthalmopathy and 57 with stable Graves' hyperthyroidism, was used to find distinguishing TCR V-J signatures. An independent validation cohort of under 20 hyperthyroidism patients and approximately 16 patients who later progressed to ophthalmopathy tested prospective prediction of ophthalmopathy. The 90 to 100 discovery patients were randomly divided into training and test sets at a 7:3 ratio. In addition, the study compared T-cell repertoires in thyroid tissue and in blood from several Graves' hyperthyroidism patients. Once sampling was done, hyperthyroidism patients were given methimazole at a starting dose of 30 mg daily, whereas ophthalmopathy patients were given high-dose intravenous methylprednisolone. TCR Vbeta CDR3 sequencing of 135 peripheral blood samples (43 ophthalmopathy, under 80 hyperthyroidism and about 17 progressor patients) is reported in the paper.

This clonotype has more than one count but fewer than ten. It has no known antigen specificity. A read error may be the cause here, since a much bigger clone is one base away. Amplification of TCR beta CDR3 regions was carried out from RNA transcripts. For the first round of RT-PCR on the TCR CDR3, the HTBI primer set was used together with the Qiagen OneStep RT-PCR kit. Libraries were constructed in a second round of multiplex PCR, after which size selection and purification were performed. Libraries were sequenced paired-end with 100 bp reads on an Illumina HiSeq2000. The authors' analysis ran thus. Raw data were processed with SOAPnuke, discarding reads with adapters, uncalled bases, mean Phred below 15, or no exact constant-primer or identifier match. COPE v1.2.5 was used to merge the high-quality paired reads, and each unique nucleotide sequence was defined as a clonotype. MiTCR v1.1 was used to align clonotypes to the IMGT TRBV, TRBD and TRBJ reference segments. Analysis was restricted to V-J combinations with a frequency above 0.0001, which covered roughly 99% of repertoires. The TCS score was defined as F50 (clonal expansion) divided by E x V (chaos), with BLOSUM62-based TCRdist calculated between CDR3 peptides within each V-J. Welch's t-statistics and random forest reduced 450 to 600 V-J features to 13, which were used in a naive Bayes classifier (R e1071). TCRdb ran its own pipeline on the public reads, namely fastp trimming at Q25 and MiXCR clone calling, and kept in-frame beta chains. When rows share a CDR3 protein, they turn into one entry using the most common DNA and genes. None of the V and J calls come from the authors' own analysis; TCRdb made them. This sample lists around 250,000 distinct CDR3 sequences; less than 20% were detected once. The top ten constitute approximately 30% of the sample.

Ophthalmopathy patients had moderately to severely active disease, with a Clinical Activity Score of 3 or more, a NOSPECS grade of 4 or more, and a disease duration of less than 3 months. The study excluded patients with uncontrolled infections, other autoimmune diseases, pregnancy or lactation. Diagnoses relied on clinical symptoms, serum thyroxine and TRAb, thyroid ultrasound and orbital computed tomography. PBMCs were separated from 10 ml of fresh peripheral blood using Ficoll-Paque density gradient centrifugation. Total RNA was extracted using Trizol reagent, and RNA quality was assessed on an Agilent 2100 Bioanalyzer. CDR1 KGHSH and CDR2 LQKENI are derived from the germline V gene. The CDR3 measures 15 amino acids from cysteine to phenylalanine. Kept here is only the CDR3 DNA, which spans 45 bases and is read in frame from base 1. Overall study outcomes, separate from this receptor: Most expanded thyroid clonotypes (frequency above 0.001) were also detected in blood, suggesting blood repertoires may reflect thyroid immune responses. In validation, progression to ophthalmopathy was predicted by the model with almost 71% sensitivity and around 75% specificity, a median of about 6 months before onset. No statistical method was used to fix the sample size in advance, and group allocation was not hidden from the investigators. Ophthalmopathy was separated from stable hyperthyroidism by a 13 V-J signature model, with approximately 86% sensitivity and about 84% specificity obtained in cross-validation and 80%/75% obtained in testing.

The sample taken for sequencing was blood. Here the chain combines TRBV18 and TRBJ1-2, with 8 bases matching TRBD1. This clonotype was obtained from a young woman with Graves' ophthalmopathy. The CDR3 protein: CAGSKTGDHNYGYTF. The nucleotide sequence is given as TGTGCCGGCTCTAAGACAGGGGACCATAACTATGGCTACACCTTC.